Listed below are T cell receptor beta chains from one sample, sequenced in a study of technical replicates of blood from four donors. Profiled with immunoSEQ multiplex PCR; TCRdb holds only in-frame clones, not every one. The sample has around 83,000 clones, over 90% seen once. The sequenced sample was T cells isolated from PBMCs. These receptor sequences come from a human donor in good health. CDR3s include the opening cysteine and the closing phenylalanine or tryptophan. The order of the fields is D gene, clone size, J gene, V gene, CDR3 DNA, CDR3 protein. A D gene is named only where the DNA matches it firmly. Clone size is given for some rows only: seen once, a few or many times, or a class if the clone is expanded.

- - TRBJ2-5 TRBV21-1 TGTGCCAGCAGCAAAGGGGTGCGACTAGCCTTAGGGAATAGGGAGACCCAGTACTTC CASSKGVRLALGNRETQYF
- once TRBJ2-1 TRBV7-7 TGTGCTAGCAGCCTCGACAGAGGCTTTTACAATGAGCAGTTCTTC CASSLDRGFYNEQFF
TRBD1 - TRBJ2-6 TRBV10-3 TGTGCCATCATTGGGCGGGACAGGGGTTCTGGGGCCAACGTCCTGACTTTC CAIIGRDRGSGANVLTF
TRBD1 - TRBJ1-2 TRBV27 TGTGCCAGCAGTGATCGACAGGGGGCGATCTATGGCTACACCTTC CASSDRQGAIYGYTF
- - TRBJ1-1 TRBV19 TGTGCCAGTAATAAGGGGCAGTACACTGAAGCTTTCTTT CASNKGQYTEAFF
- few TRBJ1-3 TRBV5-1 TGCGCCAGCAGCTTGGAAGGCAGGGGAGCTGGAAACACCATATATTTT CASSLEGRGAGNTIYF
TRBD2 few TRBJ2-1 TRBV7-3 TGTGCCAGCAGCTTCTCCTCAGGCCGGGAGGTCGATGAGCAGTTCTTC CASSFSSGREVDEQFF
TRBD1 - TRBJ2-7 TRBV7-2 TGTGCCAGCAGTTTGGGACAGGGCCACATCTACGAGCAGTACTTC CASSLGQGHIYEQYF
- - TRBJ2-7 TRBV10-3 TGTGCCATCAGTGCTCGGGAGCAGTACGAGCAGTACTTC CAISAREQYEQYF
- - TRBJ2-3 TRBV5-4 TGTGCCAGCAGCTCCGGACTTAGCACAGATACGCAGTATTTT CASSSGLSTDTQYF
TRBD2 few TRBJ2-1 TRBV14 TGTGCCAGCAGCCAAGAAGGCTGGACTAGCGGGCCCTACAATGAGCAGTTCTTC CASSQEGWTSGPYNEQFF
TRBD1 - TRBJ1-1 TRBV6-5 TGTGCCAGCAGTTGGTCCGGGACAGGGGCCATTGAAGCTTTCTTT CASSWSGTGAIEAFF
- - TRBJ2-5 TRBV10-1 TGCGCCAGCAGTGAAGCGGGGACCAAGGGGGGCCAGTACTTC CASSEAGTKGGQYF
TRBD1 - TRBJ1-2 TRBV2 TGTGCCAGCAGTGACTCTCTTATTGGACAGGGGCACTATGGCTACACCTTC CASSDSLIGQGHYGYTF
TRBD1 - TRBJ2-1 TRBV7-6 TGTGCCAGCAGCCCACGACAGGGGAGCTCCTACAATGAGCAGTTCTTC CASSPRQGSSYNEQFF
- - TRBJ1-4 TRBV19 TGTGCCAGTAGTACAGGGTATGCGGAAAAACTGTTTTTT CASSTGYAEKLFF
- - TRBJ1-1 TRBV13 TGTGCCAGCAGTTTAGCCCGTAAGAACACTGAAGCTTTCTTT CASSLARKNTEAFF
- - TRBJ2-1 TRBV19 TGTGCCAGTCAAATTGGACAGTACAATGAGCAGTTCTTC CASQIGQYNEQFF
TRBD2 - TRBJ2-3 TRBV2 TGTGCCAGCAACGGCGGGAGGGAACGGTATACGCAGTATTTT CASNGGRERYTQYF
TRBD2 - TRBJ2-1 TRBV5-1 TGCGCCAGCAGATTGGAGGGCGGGAGGGCGGTAAATGAGCAGTTCTTC CASRLEGGRAVNEQFF
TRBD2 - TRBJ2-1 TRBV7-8 TGTGCCAGCAGCTTATTCACTAGCGGGGGCTACAATGAGCAGTTCTTC CASSLFTSGGYNEQFF
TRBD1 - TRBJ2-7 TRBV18 TGTGCCAGCTCACCATGGGCAGGGGGCTCCTACGAGCAGTACTTC CASSPWAGGSYEQYF
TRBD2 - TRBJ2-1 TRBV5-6 TGTGCCAGCAGCTTGGAGTTGCGGGAGACCTTCTTC CASSLELRETFF
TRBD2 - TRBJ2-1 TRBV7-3 TGTGCCAGCAGCTTAACGGCCCTAGCGGTCTTACCGTCCTACAATGAGCAGTTCTTC CASSLTALAVLPSYNEQFF
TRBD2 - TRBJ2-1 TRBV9 TGTGCCAGCAGCCCGGGACTAGCGGGTTACGAGCAGTTCTTC CASSPGLAGYEQFF
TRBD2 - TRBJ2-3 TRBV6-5 TGTGCCAGCAGTTCCCTAGCGGGGGGGGGCACAGATACGCAGTATTTT CASSSLAGGGTDTQYF
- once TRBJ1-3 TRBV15 TGTGCCACCAGCAGAGATCCAACATTTTACACCATATATTTT CATSRDPTFYTIYF
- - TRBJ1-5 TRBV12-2 TGTGCAAGTCGCTTATTTCTATCCCGGCAGCCCCAGCATTTT CASRLFLSRQPQHF
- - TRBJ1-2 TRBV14 TGTGCCAGCAGCCAAATTCCCCAGGGCAACTATGGCTACACCTTC CASSQIPQGNYGYTF
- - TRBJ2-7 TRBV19 TGTGCCAGTAGTATTCTAGAGGGCTACGAGCAGTACTTC CASSILEGYEQYF
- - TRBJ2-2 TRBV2 TGTGCCAGCAGTGGACTAGGGTTGGGCACCGGGGAGCTGTTTTTT CASSGLGLGTGELFF
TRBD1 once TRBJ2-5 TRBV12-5 TGTGCTAGTGGTTTGGGACAGGGGTCCGGGGAGACCCAGTACTTC CASGLGQGSGETQYF
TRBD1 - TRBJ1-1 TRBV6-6 TGTGCCAGCAGTTACCAGCCAGGGGGCTTGAACACTGAAGCTTTCTTT CASSYQPGGLNTEAFF
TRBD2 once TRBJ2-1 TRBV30 TGTGCCTGGGAGCGGGAGTTTAACAATGAGCAGTTCTTC CAWEREFNNEQFF
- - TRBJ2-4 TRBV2 TGTGCCAGCACCATACAGGGTATCGAAAACATTCAGTACTTC CASTIQGIENIQYF
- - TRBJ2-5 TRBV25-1 TGTGCCAGCTGTATGCCGGGACAAACGCAAGAGACCCAGTACTTC CASCMPGQTQETQYF
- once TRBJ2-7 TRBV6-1 TGTGCCAGCAGTCTGGTGACATTAAGCTCCTACGAGCAGTACTTC CASSLVTLSSYEQYF
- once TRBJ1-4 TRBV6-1 TGTGCCAGCAGTGATAGCGTTGCAACTAATGAAAAACTGTTTTTT CASSDSVATNEKLFF
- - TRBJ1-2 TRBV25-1 TGTGCCAGCAGTGAATATGAGCCGAATGGCTACACCTTC CASSEYEPNGYTF
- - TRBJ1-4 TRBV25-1 TGTGCCAGCAGTGTCTCTGAAAAACTGTTTTTT CASSVSEKLFF
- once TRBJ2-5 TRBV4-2 TGTGCCAGCAGCCAAGGGGCCCCGGGAGCGTCCCAAGAGACCCAGTACTTC CASSQGAPGASQETQYF
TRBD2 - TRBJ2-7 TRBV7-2 TGTGCCAGCAGCTTCCTCGGGGAGGGGTATCACTACGAGCAGTACTTC CASSFLGEGYHYEQYF
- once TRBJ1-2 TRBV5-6 TGTGCCAGCAGTCCGGACACTAACTATGGCTACACCTTC CASSPDTNYGYTF
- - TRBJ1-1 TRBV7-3 TGTGCCAGCAGCTTTAGCTCGACGGACAAGTTTACCCCAATTTTTTTCTTT CASSFSSTDKFTPIFFF
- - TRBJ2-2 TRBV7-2 TGTGCCAGCAGCCCCCTAATAACCACCGGGGAGCTGTTTTTT CASSPLITTGELFF
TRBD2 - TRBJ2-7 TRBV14 TGTGCCAGCGGCCCAGCGGGAGACTCCTACGAGCAGTACTTC CASGPAGDSYEQYF
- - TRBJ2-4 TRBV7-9 TGTGCCAGCAGCTTGGCCCTCGGGGTCGACATTCAGTACTTC CASSLALGVDIQYF